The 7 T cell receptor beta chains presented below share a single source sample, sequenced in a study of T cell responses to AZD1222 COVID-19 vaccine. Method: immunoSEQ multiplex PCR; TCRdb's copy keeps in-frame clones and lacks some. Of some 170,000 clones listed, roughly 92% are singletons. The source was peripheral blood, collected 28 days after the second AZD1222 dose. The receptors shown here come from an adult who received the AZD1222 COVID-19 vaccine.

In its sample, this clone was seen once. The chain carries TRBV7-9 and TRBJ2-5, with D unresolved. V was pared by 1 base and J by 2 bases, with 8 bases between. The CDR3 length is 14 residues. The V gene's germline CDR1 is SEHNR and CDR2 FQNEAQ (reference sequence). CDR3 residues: CASSLVGLQETQYF. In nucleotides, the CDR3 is TGTGCCAGCAGCTTAGTGGGATTACAAGAGACCCAGTACTTC.

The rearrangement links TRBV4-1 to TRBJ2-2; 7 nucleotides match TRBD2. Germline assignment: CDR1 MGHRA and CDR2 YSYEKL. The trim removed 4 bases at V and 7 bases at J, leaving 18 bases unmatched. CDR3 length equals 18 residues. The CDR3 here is CASSRSLLATKLGGELFF. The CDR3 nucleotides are TGCGCCAGCAGCCGAAGCTTACTAGCGACAAAACTAGGCGGGGAGCTGTTTTTT.

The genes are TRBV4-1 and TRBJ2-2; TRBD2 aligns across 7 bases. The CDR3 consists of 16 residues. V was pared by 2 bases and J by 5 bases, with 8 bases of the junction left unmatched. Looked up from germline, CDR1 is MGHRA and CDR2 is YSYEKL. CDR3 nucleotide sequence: TGCGCCAGCAGCCAACGAGGCGGGAGCTTGACCGGGGAGCTGTTTTTT. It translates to CASSQRGGSLTGELFF.

CDR3 in DNA: TGTGCCAGCAGGGAGGTCGGGGGGCAGTACTTC. It specifies CASREVGGQYF. The V gene is TRBV7-2, the J gene TRBJ2-7; TRBD2 is a possible D gene (6 bases). The V end was cut by 6 bases, the J end by 9 bases, with 12 bases between. Germline assignment: CDR1 SGHTA and CDR2 FQGNSA. The CDR3 runs 11 residues.

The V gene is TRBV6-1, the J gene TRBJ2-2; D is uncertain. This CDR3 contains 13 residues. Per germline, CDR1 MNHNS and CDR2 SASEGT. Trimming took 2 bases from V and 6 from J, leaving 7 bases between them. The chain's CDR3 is CASSEISAGELFF. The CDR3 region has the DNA TGTGCCAGCAGTGAAATTTCGGCCGGGGAGCTGTTTTTT.

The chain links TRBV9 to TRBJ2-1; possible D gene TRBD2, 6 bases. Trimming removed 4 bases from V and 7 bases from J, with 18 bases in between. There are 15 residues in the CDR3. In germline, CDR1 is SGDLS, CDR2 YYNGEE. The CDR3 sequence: CASSPGRRGRNEQFF. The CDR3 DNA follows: TGTGCCAGCAGCCCCGGACGCCGGGGGAGGAATGAGCAGTTCTTC.

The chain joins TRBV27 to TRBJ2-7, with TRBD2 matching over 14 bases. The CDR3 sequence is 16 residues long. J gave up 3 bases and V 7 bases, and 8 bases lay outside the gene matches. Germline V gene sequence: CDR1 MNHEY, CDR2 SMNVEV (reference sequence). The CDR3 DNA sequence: TGTGCCAGCAACCCGGGACTAGCGGGAGAGGACTACGAGCAGTACTTC. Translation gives CASNPGLAGEDYEQYF.